This note documents a single TCR beta chain sequence. Extraction of RNA preceded its reverse transcription into cDNA, which served as the sequencing template. Generated by immunoSEQ multiplex PCR, the TCRdb table keeps only in-frame clones and is missing some. This table has 200,000 or so clones, roughly two fifths appearing once. This entry belongs to a study of CD8+ T cells in alopecia areata. The CDR3 is made up of 11 amino acids. Germline CDR1 GTSNPN, CDR2 SVGIG (reference sequence). Trimming took off 2 bases at V and 5 bases at J, with 5 bases between the two ends. Regarding treatment: oral pan-JAK inhibitor, 5-10 mg twice daily.

This rearrangement joins TRBV30 to TRBJ2-3; no clear D. The receptor's source is a human donor with alopecia areata. Specimen: CD4+ T cells sorted from blood, collected around week 37, from a patient treated with tofacitinib. The DNA of the CDR3 is TGTGCCTGGAGTTTGAGAGATACGCAGTATTTT. Its protein product is CAWSLRDTQYF.